The TCR beta chain described here comes from a study of T cells of healthy individuals. This clonotype has just a few counts. Trimming cost V 2 bases and J 5 bases, with 13 bases left between them. The CDR3 is 14 residues long. Per germline, CDR1 MNHEY and CDR2 SMNVEV (reference sequence). TCRdb reprocessed the 5' RACE reads via MiXCR and lists one record per CDR3 protein. The top ten clones hold more than 5.5% of a sample with approximately 100,000 distinct CDR3 sequences, 17% of them seen once. The TCR sequence derives from a human donor in good health. The V and J genes are TRBV27 and TRBJ2-7, with D possibly being TRBD1 (5 bases). The CDR3 DNA sequence: TGTGCCAGCAGTTTACAGGGAAAGGTAAACGAGCAGTACTTC. It yields the protein CASSLQGKVNEQYF.